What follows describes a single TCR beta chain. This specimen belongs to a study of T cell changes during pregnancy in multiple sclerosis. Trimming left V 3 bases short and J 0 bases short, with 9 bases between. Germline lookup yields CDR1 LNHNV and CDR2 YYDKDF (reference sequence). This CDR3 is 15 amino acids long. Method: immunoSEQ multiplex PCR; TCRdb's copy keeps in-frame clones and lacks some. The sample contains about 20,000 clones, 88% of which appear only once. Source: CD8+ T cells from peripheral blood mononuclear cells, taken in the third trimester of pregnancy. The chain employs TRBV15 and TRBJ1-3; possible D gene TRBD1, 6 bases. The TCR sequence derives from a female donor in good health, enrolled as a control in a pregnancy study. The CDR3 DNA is TGTGCCACCAGCAGGGACAGTCACTCTGGAAACACCATATATTTT. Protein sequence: CATSRDSHSGNTIYF.